Detailed here is one T cell receptor (beta chain). Its antigen is not identified. Sample time point: neoterminal ileum biopsy at postoperative endoscopy, about 6 months after surgery. The data stem from a study of T cell repertoires in ileal Crohn's disease. Study as a whole: Every patient was operated on for stricturing (roughly 60%) or penetrating (approximately 40%) complications. Study-level findings and limits: Every patient over 26.8% clonality showed endoscopic recurrence. Compared with non-smokers, active smokers at surgery showed more clonal expansions.

V lost 0 bases and J lost 2; bases outside the gene matches: 7. Germline V gene sequence: CDR1 SQVTM, CDR2 ANQGSEA. There are 17 residues in the CDR3. TCRdb's copy holds only in-frame clones and misses some; the assay was immunoSEQ multiplex PCR. This sample yields more than 60,000 clones, of which 70% to 90% are seen a single time; about 1.9% belongs to the top ten. The material sequenced was ileal tissue. This TCR was sampled from an adult with Crohn's disease. This chain connects TRBV29-1 to TRBJ2-2; TRBD2 agrees at 9 bases. The DNA for the CDR3 is TGCAGCGTTGAAGACCGAGCGGGAGGCCATAACACCGGGGAGCTGTTTTTT. Translating it yields CSVEDRAGGHNTGELFF.